This T cell receptor (beta chain) was documented in a study of patients and donors after allogeneic stem cell transplantation. Germline lookup yields CDR1 SGDLS and CDR2 YYNGEE. This CDR3 is built from 15 residues. J gave up 5 bases and V 4 bases, and 8 bases lay outside the gene matches. Using its own MiXCR run on the RT-PCR reads, TCRdb lists one record per CDR3 protein. The sample carries 15,000 or so distinct CDR3 sequences, 27% recorded once. The chain combines TRBV9 with TRBJ1-5, with 8 bases fitting TRBD1. This sequence was found in a human donor who was either an allogeneic HSCT recipient or a stem cell or donor lymphocyte infusion donor (not recorded which). It is not recorded whose cells these are; they may come from a transplant donor. Material: blood, either unsorted or a sorted T cell fraction (not recorded which). The CDR3 here is CASSMGTGDYQPQHF. The CDR3 nucleotides read TGTGCCAGCAGCATGGGGACAGGCGATTATCAGCCCCAGCATTTT.